Below are 5 T cell receptor beta chains sequenced from a single sample in a study of T-cell memory formation after mild COVID-19. In TCRdb, the 5' RACE reads were re-called with MiXCR into one record per CDR3 protein. The sample records about 430,000 distinct CDR3 sequences, over 15% being singletons. The sequenced material came from PBMCs or a T cell subset sorted from them (not recorded which). These receptors originate from a man between 18 and 29 years old who had mild COVID-19 (a few samples of this study predate the infection). Cell type and time point are not known.

This clonotype has just a few counts. V usage is TRBV4-1 and J usage is TRBJ2-5; tentative D call: TRBD1 (5 bases). Germline V CDR1 and CDR2: MGHRA, YSYEKL. V was clipped by 1 base and J by 2 bases, with 8 bases between them. The CDR3 totals 14 residues. CDR3 DNA sequence: TGCGCCAGCAGCCAAGGGTACAGGCAAGAGACCCAGTACTTC. It codes for CASSQGYRQETQYF.

There are a few counts of this clonotype. The rearrangement links TRBV7-9 to TRBJ2-7; D gene unclear. The CDR3 contains 11 residues. The V and J ends lost 4 bases and 4 bases respectively, with 5 bases between them. In germline, CDR1 is SEHNR, CDR2 FQNEAQ (reference sequence). The CDR3 here is CASSSKYEQYF. CDR3 nucleotide sequence: TGTGCCAGCAGCTCTAAGTACGAGCAGTACTTC. Together with reference TRBV7-9 and TRBJ2-7, the CDR3 gives the full variable domain: DTGVSQNPRHKITKRGQNVTFRCDPISEHNRLYWYRQTLGQGPEFLTYFQNEAQLEKSRLLSDRFSAERPKGSFSTLEIQRTEQGDSAMYLCASSSKYEQYFGPGTRLTVT.

At least ten counts were recorded for this clonotype. This rearrangement joins TRBV7-9 to TRBJ1-2; a weak D match, TRBD1 (5 bases). The CDR3 consists of 13 residues. V shed 6 bases and J shed 5 bases, with 13 bases lying between them. Germline values: CDR1 SEHNR, CDR2 FQNEAQ (reference sequence). Here the CDR3 DNA reads TGTGCCAGCAGTCCCGGGGGGAGATATGGCTACACCTTC. It yields the protein CASSPGGRYGYTF. Looking up the rest from reference TRBV7-9 and TRBJ1-2 gives the full variable domain: DTGVSQNPRHKITKRGQNVTFRCDPISEHNRLYWYRQTLGQGPEFLTYFQNEAQLEKSRLLSDRFSAERPKGSFSTLEIQRTEQGDSAMYLCASSPGGRYGYTFGSGTRLTVV.

The chain is built from TRBV20-1 and TRBJ2-3; no clear D gene. Germline CDR1 and CDR2: DFQATT and SNEGSKA (reference sequence). The germline V and J ends were trimmed by 2 bases and 0 bases, with 6 bases remaining between them. The CDR3 runs to 13 residues. In nucleotides, the CDR3 is TGCAGTGCTAGAACGAGAAGCACAGATACGCAGTATTTT. This sequence encodes CSARTRSTDTQYF.

The sample holds a few counts of this clonotype. J is TRBJ2-7 and V is TRBV28, with TRBD1 matching over 7 bases. This CDR3 region has 14 residues. Germline loops: CDR1 MDHEN, CDR2 SYDVKM. The trim removed 4 bases at V and 6 bases at J, leaving 9 bases unmatched. The CDR3 DNA sequence: TGTGCCAGCAGTTGGAGTTACGACAGGGCCGAGCAGTACGTC. It encodes CASSWSYDRAEQYV.